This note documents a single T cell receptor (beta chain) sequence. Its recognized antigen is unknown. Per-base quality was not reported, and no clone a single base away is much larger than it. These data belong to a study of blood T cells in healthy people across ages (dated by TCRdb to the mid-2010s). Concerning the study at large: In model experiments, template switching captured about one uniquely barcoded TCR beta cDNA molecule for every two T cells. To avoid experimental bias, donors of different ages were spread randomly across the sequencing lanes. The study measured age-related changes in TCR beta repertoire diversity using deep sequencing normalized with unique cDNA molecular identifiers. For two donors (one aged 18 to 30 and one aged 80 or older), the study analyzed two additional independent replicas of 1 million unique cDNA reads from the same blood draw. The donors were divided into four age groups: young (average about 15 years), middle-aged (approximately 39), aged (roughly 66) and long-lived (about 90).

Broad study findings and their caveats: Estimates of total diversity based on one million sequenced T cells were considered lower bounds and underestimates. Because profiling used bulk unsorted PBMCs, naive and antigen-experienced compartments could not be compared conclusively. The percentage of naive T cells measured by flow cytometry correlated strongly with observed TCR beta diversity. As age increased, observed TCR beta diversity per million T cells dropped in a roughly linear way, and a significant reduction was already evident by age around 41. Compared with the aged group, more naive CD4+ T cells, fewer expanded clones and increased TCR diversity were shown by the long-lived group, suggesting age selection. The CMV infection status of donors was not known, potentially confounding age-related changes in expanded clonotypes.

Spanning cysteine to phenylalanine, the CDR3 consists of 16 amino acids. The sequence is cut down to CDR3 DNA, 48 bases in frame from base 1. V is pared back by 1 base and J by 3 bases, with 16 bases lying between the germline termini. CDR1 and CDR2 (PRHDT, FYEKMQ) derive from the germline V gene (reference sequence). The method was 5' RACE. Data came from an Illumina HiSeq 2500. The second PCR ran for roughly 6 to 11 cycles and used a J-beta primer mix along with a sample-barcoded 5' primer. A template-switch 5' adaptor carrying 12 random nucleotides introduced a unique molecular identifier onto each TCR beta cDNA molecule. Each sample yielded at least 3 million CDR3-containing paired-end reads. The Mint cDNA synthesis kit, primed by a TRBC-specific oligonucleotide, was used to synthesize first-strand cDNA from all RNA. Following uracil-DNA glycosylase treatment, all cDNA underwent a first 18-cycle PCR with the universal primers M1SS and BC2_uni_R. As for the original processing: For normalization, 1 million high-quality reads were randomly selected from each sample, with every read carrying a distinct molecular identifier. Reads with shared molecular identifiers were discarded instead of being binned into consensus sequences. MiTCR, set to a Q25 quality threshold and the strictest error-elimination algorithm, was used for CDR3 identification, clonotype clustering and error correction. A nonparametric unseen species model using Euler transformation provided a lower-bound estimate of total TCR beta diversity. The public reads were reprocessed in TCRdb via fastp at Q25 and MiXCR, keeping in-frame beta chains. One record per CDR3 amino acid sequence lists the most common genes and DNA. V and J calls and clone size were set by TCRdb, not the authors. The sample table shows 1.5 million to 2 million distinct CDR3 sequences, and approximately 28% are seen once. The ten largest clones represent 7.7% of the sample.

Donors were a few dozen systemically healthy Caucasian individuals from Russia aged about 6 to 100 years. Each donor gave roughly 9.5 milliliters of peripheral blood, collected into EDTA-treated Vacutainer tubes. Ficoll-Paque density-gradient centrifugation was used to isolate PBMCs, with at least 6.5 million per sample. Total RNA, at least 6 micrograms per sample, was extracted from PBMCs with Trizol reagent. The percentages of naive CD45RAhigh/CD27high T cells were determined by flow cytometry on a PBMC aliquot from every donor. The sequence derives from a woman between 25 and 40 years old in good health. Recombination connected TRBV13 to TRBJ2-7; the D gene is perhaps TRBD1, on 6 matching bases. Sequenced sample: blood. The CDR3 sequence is CASSLEQGATRYEQYF. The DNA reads TGTGCCAGCAGCTTAGAACAGGGAGCCACTCGCTACGAGCAGTACTTC.